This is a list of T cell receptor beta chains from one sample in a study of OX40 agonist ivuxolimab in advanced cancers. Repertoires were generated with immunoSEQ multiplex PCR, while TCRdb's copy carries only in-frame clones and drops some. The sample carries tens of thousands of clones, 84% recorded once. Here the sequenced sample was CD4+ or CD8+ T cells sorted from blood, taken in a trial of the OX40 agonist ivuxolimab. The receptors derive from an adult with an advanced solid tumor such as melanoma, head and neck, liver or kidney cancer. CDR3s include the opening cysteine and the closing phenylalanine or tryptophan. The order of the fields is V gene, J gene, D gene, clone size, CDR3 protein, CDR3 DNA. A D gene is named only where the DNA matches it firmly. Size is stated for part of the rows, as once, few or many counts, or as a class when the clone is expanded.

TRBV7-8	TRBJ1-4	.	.	CASSPRTGALGSYEKLFF	TGTGCCAGCAGCCCCCGCACGGGGGCGCTTGGTTCTTATGAAAAACTGTTTTTT
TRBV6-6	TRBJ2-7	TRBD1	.	CASSGGQGHEQYF	TGTGCCAGCAGCGGAGGACAGGGCCACGAGCAGTACTTC
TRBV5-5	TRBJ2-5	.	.	CASSFEGAETQYF	TGTGCCAGCAGCTTCGAAGGCGCTGAGACCCAGTACTTC
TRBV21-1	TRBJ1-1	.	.	CASSKIPTEAFF	TGTGCCAGCAGCAAAATCCCCACTGAAGCTTTCTTT
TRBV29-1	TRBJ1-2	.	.	CSVESPGGRGYTF	TGCAGCGTTGAATCTCCGGGGGGTCGGGGCTACACCTTC
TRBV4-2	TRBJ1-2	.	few	CASSQDQGVDGYTF	TGTGCCAGCAGCCAAGATCAGGGTGTGGATGGCTACACCTTC
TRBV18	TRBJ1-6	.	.	CASSSGSDSPLHF	TGTGCCAGCTCCTCCGGGTCCGATTCACCCCTCCACTTT
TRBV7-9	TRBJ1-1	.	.	CASSLGARMGTEAFF	TGTGCCAGCAGCTTAGGGGCCAGGATGGGTACTGAAGCTTTCTTT
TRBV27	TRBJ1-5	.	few	CASSMTRNVGQPQHF	TGTGCCAGCAGCATGACAAGGAATGTGGGGCAGCCCCAGCATTTT
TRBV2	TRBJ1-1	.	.	CATGPENTEAFF	TGTGCCACGGGGCCCGAGAACACTGAAGCTTTCTTT
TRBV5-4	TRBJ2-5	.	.	CASSPGTQETQYF	TGTGCCAGCAGCCCCGGGACCCAAGAGACCCAGTACTTC
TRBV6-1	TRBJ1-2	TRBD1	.	CASSEALIDRVGGYTF	TGTGCCAGCAGTGAAGCACTCATCGACAGGGTGGGGGGCTACACCTTC
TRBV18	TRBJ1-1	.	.	CASSPNGVTEAFF	TGTGCCAGCTCACCAAATGGTGTAACTGAAGCTTTCTTT
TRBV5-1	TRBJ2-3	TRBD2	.	CASSEGLAGPTDTQYF	TGCGCCAGCAGCGAAGGACTAGCGGGGCCCACAGATACGCAGTATTTT
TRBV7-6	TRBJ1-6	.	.	CASSLSFNSPLHF	TGTGCCAGCAGCCTAAGTTTTAATTCACCCCTCCACTTT
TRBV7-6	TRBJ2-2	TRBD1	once	CASSRGQGGSGELFF	TGTGCCAGCAGCAGGGGACAGGGAGGTTCCGGGGAGCTGTTTTTT
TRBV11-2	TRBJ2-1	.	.	CASSLAIFGTGSYNEQFF	TGTGCCAGCAGCTTAGCGATCTTTGGTACGGGCTCCTACAATGAGCAGTTCTTC
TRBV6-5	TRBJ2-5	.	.	CASMWKETQYF	TGTGCCAGCATGTGGAAAGAGACCCAGTACTTC
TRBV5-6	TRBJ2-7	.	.	CASSVGRWKDYEQYF	TGTGCCAGCAGCGTGGGGCGGTGGAAGGACTACGAGCAGTACTTC
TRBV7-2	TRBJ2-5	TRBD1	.	CASSLRTGPETQYF	TGTGCCAGCAGCTTAAGGACAGGTCCAGAGACCCAGTACTTC
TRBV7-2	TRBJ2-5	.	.	CASSYAGIRETQYF	TGTGCCAGCAGCTATGCAGGGATCCGGGAGACCCAGTACTTC
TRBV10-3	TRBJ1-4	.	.	CAIGSDFNEKLFF	TGTGCCATTGGATCAGATTTCAATGAAAAACTGTTTTTT
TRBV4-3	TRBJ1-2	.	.	CASSQATAGYYGYTF	TGCGCCAGCAGCCAAGCTACGGCCGGGTACTATGGCTACACCTTC
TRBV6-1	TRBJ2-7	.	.	CATRWAGSYEQYF	TGTGCCACCAGGTGGGCGGGGTCCTACGAGCAGTACTTC
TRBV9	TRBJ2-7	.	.	CASSVSETPYEQYF	TGTGCCAGCAGCGTATCAGAGACCCCCTACGAGCAGTACTTC
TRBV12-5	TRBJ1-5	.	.	CASGRWDRGPQHF	TGTGCTAGTGGAAGATGGGATCGTGGGCCCCAGCATTTT
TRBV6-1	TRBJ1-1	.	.	CASSFHRVNTEAFF	TGTGCCAGCAGTTTTCACAGGGTCAACACTGAAGCTTTCTTT
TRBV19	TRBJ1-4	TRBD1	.	CASSRPGTGDEKLFF	TGTGCCAGTAGTAGGCCCGGGACAGGGGATGAAAAACTGTTTTTT
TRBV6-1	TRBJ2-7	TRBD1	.	CASDTRDRTYEQYF	TGTGCCAGCGACACCCGGGACAGGACGTACGAGCAGTACTTC